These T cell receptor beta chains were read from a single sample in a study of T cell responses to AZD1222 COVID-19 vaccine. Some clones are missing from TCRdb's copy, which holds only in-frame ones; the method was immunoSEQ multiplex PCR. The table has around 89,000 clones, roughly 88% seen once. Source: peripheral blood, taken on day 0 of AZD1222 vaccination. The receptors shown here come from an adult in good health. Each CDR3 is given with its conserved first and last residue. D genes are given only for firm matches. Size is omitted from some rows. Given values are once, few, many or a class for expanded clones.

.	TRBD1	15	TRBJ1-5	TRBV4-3	TGCGCCAGCAGCCAAGACCCAGGGGGTGGCCAGCCCCAGCATTTT	CASSQDPGGGQPQHF
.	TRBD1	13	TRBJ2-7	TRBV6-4	TGTGCCAGCAGTGACTCGATAGGGGGCCTACAGTACTTC	CASSDSIGGLQYF
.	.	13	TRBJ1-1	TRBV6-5	TGTGCCAGCAGTTACTCCTCAGGGGAAAAAGCTTTCTTT	CASSYSSGEKAFF
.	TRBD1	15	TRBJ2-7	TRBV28	TGTGCCAGCAGTTCAGGAGGACAGGCAACCTACGAGCAGTACTTC	CASSSGGQATYEQYF
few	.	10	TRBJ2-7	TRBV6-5	TGTGCCAGCAGGCGCGACGAGCAGTACTTC	CASRRDEQYF
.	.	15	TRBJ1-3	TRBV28	TGTGCCAGCAGTTCCCGATTCCCCTCTGGAAACACCATATATTTT	CASSSRFPSGNTIYF
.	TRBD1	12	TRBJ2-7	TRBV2	TGTGCCAGCAGCTTACAGGGGGGCGAGCAGTACTTC	CASSLQGGEQYF
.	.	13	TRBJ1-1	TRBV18	TGTGCCAGCGCGCCACAGAGGGGGACTGAAGCTTTCTTT	CASAPQRGTEAFF
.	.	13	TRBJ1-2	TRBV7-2	TGTGCCAGCAGCGCCAGGACAGCTGGCGGCTACACCTTC	CASSARTAGGYTF
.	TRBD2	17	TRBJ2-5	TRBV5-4	TGTGCCAGCAGCTTTTCGAGCGGGGGGGTTATTTACGAGACCCAGTACTTC	CASSFSSGGVIYETQYF
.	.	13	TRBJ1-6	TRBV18	TGTGCCAGCTCACCTAAGGAGAATTCACCCCTCCACTTT	CASSPKENSPLHF
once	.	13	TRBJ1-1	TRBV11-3	TGTGCCAGCAGCAGGGGACAGAACACTGAAGCTTTCTTT	CASSRGQNTEAFF
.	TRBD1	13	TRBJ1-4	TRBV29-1	TGCAGCGTGGCGGGACAGACCGATGAAAAACTGTTTTTT	CSVAGQTDEKLFF